This note documents a single T cell receptor beta chain sequence. Its cognate antigen is unknown. Assay used: immunoSEQ multiplex PCR; TCRdb lists only in-frame clones, some missing. The table lists 45,000 to 70,000 clones, 81% of them singletons, with 3% to 4% in the top ten. The entry originates in a study of a mutant IDH1 vaccine in newly diagnosed glioma. Study as a whole: The study gave patients eight vaccinations in weeks 1, 3, 5, 7, 11, 15, 19, 23. Vaccinations were initiated 4-6 weeks following radiotherapy alone, or were given together with temozolomide cycles.

V was pared by 2 bases and J by 2 bases, with 2 bases of the junction left unmatched. CDR1 SGHRS and CDR2 YFSETQ come from the germline V gene. This CDR3 spans 15 amino acids. Time point: week 5, during vaccination. A 20-mer mutant IDH1 peptide at 300 ug was injected subcutaneously with topical imiquimod. New astrocytomas of WHO grade 3 or 4 that were IDH1-mutant and ATRX-lost were found in the donors. Regarding the study as a whole: Top peripheral T cell clonotype shifts appeared unrelated to pseudoprogression.

The chain employs TRBV5-1 and TRBJ2-1; 9 bases align to TRBD2. This TCR came from a man between 25 and 39 years old with glioma. The starting material was PBMCs, obtained from a glioma patient whose treatment included an IDH1 peptide vaccine. This chain's CDR3 is CASSFAGGTYNEQFF. CDR3 sequence (DNA): TGCGCCAGCAGCTTCGCGGGGGGGACCTACAATGAGCAGTTCTTC.